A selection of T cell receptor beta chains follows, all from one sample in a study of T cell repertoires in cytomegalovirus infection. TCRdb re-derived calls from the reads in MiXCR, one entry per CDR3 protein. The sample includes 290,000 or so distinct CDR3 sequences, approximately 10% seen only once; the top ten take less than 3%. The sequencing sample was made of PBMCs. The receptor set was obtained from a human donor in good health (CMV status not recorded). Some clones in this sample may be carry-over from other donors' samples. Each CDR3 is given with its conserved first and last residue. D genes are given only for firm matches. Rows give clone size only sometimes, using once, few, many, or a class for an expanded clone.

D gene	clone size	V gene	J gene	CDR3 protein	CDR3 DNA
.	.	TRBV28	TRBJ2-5	CASSFRRDAETQYF	TGTGCCAGCAGTTTCCGGCGGGACGCGGAGACCCAGTACTTC
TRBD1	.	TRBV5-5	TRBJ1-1	CASSLGDRADTEAFF	TGTGCCAGCAGCTTGGGCGACAGGGCGGACACTGAAGCTTTCTTT
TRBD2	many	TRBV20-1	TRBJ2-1	CSARRGVRDNEQFF	TGCAGTGCTCGGCGGGGGGTCAGGGACAATGAGCAGTTCTTC
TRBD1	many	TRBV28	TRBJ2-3	CASSYGQGDTQYF	TGTGCCAGCAGCTACGGACAGGGAGATACGCAGTATTTT
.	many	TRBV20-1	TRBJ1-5	CSPQRGNQPQHF	TGCAGTCCTCAAAGGGGCAATCAGCCCCAGCATTTT
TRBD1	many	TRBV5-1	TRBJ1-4	CASSLEGGEGKLFF	TGCGCCAGCAGCTTGGAAGGGGGCGAGGGAAAACTGTTTTTT
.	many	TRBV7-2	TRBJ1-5	CASSLGGFGSNQPQHF	TGTGCCAGCAGCTTGGGAGGGTTTGGAAGCAATCAGCCCCAGCATTTT
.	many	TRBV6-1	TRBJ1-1	CASSQNRYTEAFF	TGTGCCAGCAGCCAAAACAGATACACTGAAGCTTTCTTT
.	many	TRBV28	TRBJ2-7	CASSSPPWATSGSEQYF	TGTGCCAGCAGCTCTCCTCCTTGGGCCACCAGCGGTTCCGAGCAGTACTTC
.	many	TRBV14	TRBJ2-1	CASSQDPGWLEQFF	TGTGCCAGCAGCCAAGACCCGGGATGGCTTGAGCAGTTCTTC
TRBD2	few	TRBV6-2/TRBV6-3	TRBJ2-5	CASSYLAAGGETQYF	TGTGCCAGCAGTTATCTCGCAGCGGGGGGAGAGACCCAGTACTTC
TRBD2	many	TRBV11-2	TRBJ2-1	CASSLRASGGGEQFF	TGTGCCAGCAGCTTACGGGCTAGCGGGGGGGGAGAGCAGTTCTTC
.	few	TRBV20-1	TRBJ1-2	CSAIRQGSVWGYTF	TGCAGTGCTATAAGGCAGGGATCGGTGTGGGGCTACACCTTC
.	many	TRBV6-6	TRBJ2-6	CATHWIGANVLTF	TGTGCCACCCATTGGATCGGGGCCAACGTCCTGACTTTC
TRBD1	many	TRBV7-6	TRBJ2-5	CASSSGKRTGGGETQYF	TGTGCCAGCAGCTCGGGAAAAAGGACAGGGGGCGGGGAGACCCAGTACTTC
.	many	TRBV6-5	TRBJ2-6	CASRGTDNSGANVLTF	TGTGCCAGCAGGGGGACGGACAACTCTGGGGCCAACGTCCTGACTTTC
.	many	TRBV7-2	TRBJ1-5	CASSLGPMVNQPQHF	TGTGCCAGCAGCTTAGGGCCAATGGTCAATCAGCCCCAGCATTTT
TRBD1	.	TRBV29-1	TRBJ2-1	CSVGDRASYNEQFF	TGCAGCGTGGGTGACAGGGCTTCCTACAATGAGCAGTTCTTC
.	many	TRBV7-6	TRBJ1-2	CASSLEGVPSGGYTF	TGTGCCAGCAGCTTAGAAGGCGTCCCGTCTGGGGGCTACACCTTC
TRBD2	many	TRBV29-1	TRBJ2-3	CSVVTSGGADTQYF	TGCAGCGTCGTGACTAGCGGGGGGGCGGATACGCAGTATTTT